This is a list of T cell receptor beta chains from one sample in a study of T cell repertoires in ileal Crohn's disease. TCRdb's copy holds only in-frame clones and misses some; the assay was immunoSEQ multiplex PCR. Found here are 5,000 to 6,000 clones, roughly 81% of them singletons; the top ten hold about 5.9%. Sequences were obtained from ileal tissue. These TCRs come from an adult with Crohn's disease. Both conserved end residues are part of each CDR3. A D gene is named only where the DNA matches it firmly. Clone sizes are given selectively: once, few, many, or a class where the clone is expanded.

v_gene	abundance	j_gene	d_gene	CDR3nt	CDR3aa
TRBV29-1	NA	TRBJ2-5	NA	TGCAGCGTGGGGACTCCCGGGCGGGAGACCCAGTACTTC	CSVGTPGRETQYF
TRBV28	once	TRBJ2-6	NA	TGTGCCAGCAGACATAACAGGGCTGGCGGGGCCAACGTCCTGACTTTC	CASRHNRAGGANVLTF
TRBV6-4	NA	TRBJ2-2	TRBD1	TGTGCCAGCAGTCGACAGGGGAACACCGGGGAGCTGTTTTTT	CASSRQGNTGELFF
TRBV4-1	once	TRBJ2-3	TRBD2	TGCGCCAGCAGCCAAAACAGGAAACTAGCGGGATCCAGCACAGATACGCAGTATTTT	CASSQNRKLAGSSTDTQYF
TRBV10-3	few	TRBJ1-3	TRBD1	TGTGCCATCAGTGAGTCGAAAGGGACAGTGGGTTCTGGAAACACCATATATTTT	CAISESKGTVGSGNTIYF
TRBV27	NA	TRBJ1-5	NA	TGTGCCAGCAGTTTATACGGGACAAGCAATCAGCCCCAGCATTTT	CASSLYGTSNQPQHF
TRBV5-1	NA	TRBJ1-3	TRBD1	TGCGCCAGCAGCTTACCTGACAGGGGAACTGGAAACACCATATATTTT	CASSLPDRGTGNTIYF
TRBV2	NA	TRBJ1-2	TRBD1	TGTGCCAGCAGGACCGGACAGGCATATGGCTACACCTTC	CASRTGQAYGYTF
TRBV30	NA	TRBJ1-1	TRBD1	TGTGCCTGGAGGGGACAGGCGAACACTGAAGCTTTCTTT	CAWRGQANTEAFF
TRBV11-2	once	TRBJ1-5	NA	TGTGCCAGCAGCTACAGCAGGGAGGGACAGCCCCAGCATTTT	CASSYSREGQPQHF
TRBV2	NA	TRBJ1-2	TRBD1	TGTGCCAGCAGTCGGGACAGGTCCCAAGGCTACACCTTC	CASSRDRSQGYTF
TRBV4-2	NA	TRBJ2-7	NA	TGTGCCAGCAGCCAAGATAAAGCTTTCTACGAGCAGTACTTC	CASSQDKAFYEQYF
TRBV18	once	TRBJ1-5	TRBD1	TGTGCCAGCTCACTACAGGGGGCCAATCAGCCCCAGCATTTT	CASSLQGANQPQHF
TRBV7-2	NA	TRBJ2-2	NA	TGTGCCAGCAGCTTCAGGACTACTCGAAACACCGGGGAGCTGTTTTTT	CASSFRTTRNTGELFF
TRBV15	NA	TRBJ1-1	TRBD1	TGTGCCACCAGCAGCGGTACAGGGGGGAACACTGAAGCTTTCTTT	CATSSGTGGNTEAFF
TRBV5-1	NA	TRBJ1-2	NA	TGCGCCAGCCAACAAACAGGCTCCTACGGTGGCTACACCTTC	CASQQTGSYGGYTF
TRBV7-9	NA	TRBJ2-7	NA	TGTGCCAGCGGCCGAAACAGGGACGAGCAGTACTTC	CASGRNRDEQYF
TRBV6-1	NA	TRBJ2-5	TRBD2	TGTGCCAGCAGCTTACTAGCGGGGGGGGAGGAGACCCAGTACTTC	CASSLLAGGEETQYF
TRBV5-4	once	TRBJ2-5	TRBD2	TGTGCCAGCAGCTCCTACCGGGGGGGCCTCGAGACCCAGTACTTC	CASSSYRGGLETQYF
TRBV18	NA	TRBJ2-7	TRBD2	TGTGCCAGCTCACCTAGCGGGAGGGGGTCCTACGAGCAGTACTTC	CASSPSGRGSYEQYF
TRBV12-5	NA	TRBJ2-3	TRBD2	TGTGCTAGTGCCCCTGGCCTACTAGCGGGGGGTGGTTTGAGCACAGATACGCAGTATTTT	CASAPGLLAGGGLSTDTQYF
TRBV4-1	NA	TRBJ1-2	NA	TGCGCCAGCAGCCTTTTCCGCGGGCCGATCTATGGCTACACCTTC	CASSLFRGPIYGYTF
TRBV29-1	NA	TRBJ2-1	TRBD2	TGCAGCGTTGCTGAGCGGGGCGCCAGGGATGAGCAGTTCTTC	CSVAERGARDEQFF
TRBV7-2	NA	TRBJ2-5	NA	TGTGCCAGCAGCCCCCCAAGTCCCAGAGAGACCCAGTACTTC	CASSPPSPRETQYF
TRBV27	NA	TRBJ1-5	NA	TGTGCCAGCAGTCCCGGTGGGACTGGTTATCAGCCCCAGCATTTT	CASSPGGTGYQPQHF
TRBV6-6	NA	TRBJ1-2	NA	TGTGCCAGCAGTTACGTGACAGCCAACTATGGCTACACCTTC	CASSYVTANYGYTF
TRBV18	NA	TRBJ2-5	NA	TGTGCCAGCTCACCACGTATAAGACAGGTTGAGGAGACCCAGTACTTC	CASSPRIRQVEETQYF
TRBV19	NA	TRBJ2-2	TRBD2	TGTGCCAGTAGATCGACTAGCGGGAGAGGGTATTACACCGGGGAGCTGTTTTTT	CASRSTSGRGYYTGELFF
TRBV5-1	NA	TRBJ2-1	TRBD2	TGCGCCAGCAGCTTGGAATTGGGACTAGGGGTTAATGAGCAGTTCTTC	CASSLELGLGVNEQFF
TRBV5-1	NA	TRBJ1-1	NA	TGCGCCAGCAGCTCAAAAGACAGGAACACTGAAGCTTTCTTT	CASSSKDRNTEAFF
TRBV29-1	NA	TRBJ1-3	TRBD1	TGCAGCGTTGGGGGGACAGGGGGCCTCTCTGGAAACACCATATATTTT	CSVGGTGGLSGNTIYF
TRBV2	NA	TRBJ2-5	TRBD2	TGTGCCAGCAGCATGGGCGGGGGAGGGGAAGAGACCCAGTACTTC	CASSMGGGGEETQYF
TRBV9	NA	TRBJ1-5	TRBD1	TGTGCCAGCAGCGTAGAAGGGACAGCCAATCAGCCCCAGCATTTT	CASSVEGTANQPQHF
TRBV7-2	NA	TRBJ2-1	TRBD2	TGTGCCAGCAGCCAAGCGTGGGGGACTAGCGCCTACAATGAGCAGTTCTTC	CASSQAWGTSAYNEQFF
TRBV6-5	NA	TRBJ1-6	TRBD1	TGTGCCAGCAGTTACTCGGGACAGAAGTATAATTCACCCCTCCACTTT	CASSYSGQKYNSPLHF
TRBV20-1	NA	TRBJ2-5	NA	TGCAGCGCCAGGGAACGAGAGACCCAGTACTTC	CSARERETQYF
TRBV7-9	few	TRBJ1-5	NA	TGTGCCAGCAGCGGGGGGTCCCTACTTAGCAATCAGCCCCAGCATTTT	CASSGGSLLSNQPQHF
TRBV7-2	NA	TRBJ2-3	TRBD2	TGTGCCAGCAGCTTAAGGGCTAGCGGGGGCACAGATACGCAGTATTTT	CASSLRASGGTDTQYF
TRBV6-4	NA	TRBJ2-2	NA	TGTGCCAGCAGTAGCGGGAACACCGGGGAGCTGTTTTTT	CASSSGNTGELFF
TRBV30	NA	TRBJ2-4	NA	TGTGCCCTGAAAAGTTCGGGCAAAAACATTCAGTACTTC	CALKSSGKNIQYF
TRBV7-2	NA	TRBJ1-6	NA	TGTGCCAGCAGCTTACGCGAACCGAGCGCCAGCTCCTATAATTCACCCCTCCACTTT	CASSLREPSASSYNSPLHF
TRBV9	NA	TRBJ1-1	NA	TGTGCCAGCAGCGTATTGGGCAGCTCCGAAGCTTTCTTT	CASSVLGSSEAFF
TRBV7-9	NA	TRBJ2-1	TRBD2	TGTGCCAGCAGCCCCCCATGGGGGACTATTAATGAGCAGTTCTTC	CASSPPWGTINEQFF
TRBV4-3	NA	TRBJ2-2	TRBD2	TGCGCCTCTCAGCCGGGGGGTGGGACCGGGGAGCTGTTTTTT	CASQPGGGTGELFF
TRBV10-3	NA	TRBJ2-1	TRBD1	TGTGCCATCAGTGAGATCGAACAGGGGGGAGATAATGAGCAGTTCTTC	CAISEIEQGGDNEQFF